A single sample is the source of the 25 T cell receptor beta chains below, sequenced in a study of shared clonotypes between healthy human individuals. TCRdb keeps only in-frame clones here, not all; method: immunoSEQ multiplex PCR. The sample contains 2,500,000 or so clones, 85% to 95% of which appear only once. The sample was naive CD4+ T cells from PBMCs. The subset denotes: CD45RA+ positively selected. The source of these receptors is a young man in good health. Some clones in this sample may be carry-over from other donors' samples.

The J gene is TRBJ1-4, the V gene TRBV28; 10 positions match TRBD1. V was clipped by 5 bases and J by 2 bases; unmatched bases: 14. The CDR3 length is 19 residues. Germline values: CDR1 MDHEN, CDR2 SYDVKM. The CDR3 sequence: CASSRRDRGEVKTNEKLFF. CDR3 nucleotides: TGTGCCAGCAGTCGACGGGACAGGGGAGAGGTCAAGACTAATGAAAAACTGTTTTTT.

The chain has TRBV2 and TRBJ1-2; the D gene is possibly TRBD1 (6 bases). This CDR3 has 14 amino acids. Germline loops: CDR1 SNHLY, CDR2 FYNNEI. V was clipped by 4 bases and J by 3 bases, with 12 bases between them. The CDR3 coding sequence is TGTGCCAGCAGTGTACTTAGACAGGACTATGGCTACACCTTC. This codes for CASSVLRQDYGYTF. The full variable domain, completed using reference TRBV2 and TRBJ1-2, is EPEVTQTPSHQVTQMGQEVILRCVPISNHLYFYWYRQILGQKVEFLVSFYNNEISEKSEIFDDQFSVERPDGSNFTLKIRSTKLEDSAMYFCASSVLRQDYGYTFGSGTRLTVV.

About this clone: This specimen includes other DNA sequences encoding the same CDR3. The V gene is TRBV28, the J gene TRBJ1-2, with 11 bases that match TRBD1. The CDR3 contains 14 residues. Germline loops: CDR1 MDHEN, CDR2 SYDVKM. The V and J ends lost 5 bases and 4 bases, in that order; junction bases with no gene match: 3. The CDR3 region is CASSPGTGGYGYTF. The CDR3 nucleotides are TGTGCCAGCAGTCCCGGGACAGGGGGCTATGGCTACACCTTC.

The chain joins TRBV5-8 to TRBJ2-5; TRBD2 matches 13 bases. There are 15 residues in the CDR3. V was pared by 4 bases and J by 3 bases, with 3 bases of the junction left unmatched. The V gene's germline CDR1 is SGHTS and CDR2 YDEGEE. The CDR3 coding sequence is TGTGCCAGCAGCCTCGGACTAGCGGGAGAAGAGACCCAGTACTTC. It codes for CASSLGLAGEETQYF.

V gene TRBV4-2 combines with J gene TRBJ2-2, with TRBD2 identical over 10 bases. After removal of 4 bases from V and 1 base from J, the junction contained 6 bases not matched to a gene. This CDR3 is built from 17 residues. Germline CDR1 and CDR2: LGHNA and YNFKEQ. Written as DNA, the CDR3 is TGTGCCAGCAGCCTCCGCGGACTAGCGGAGAACACCGGGGAGCTGTTTTTT. It translates to CASSLRGLAENTGELFF.

The gene calls are TRBV30 and TRBJ2-7; TRBD2 might be the D (6 bases). Deletions cut 2 bases from V and 0 bases from J, with 11 bases between. CDR1 is GTSNPN, CDR2 SVGIG, per germline (reference sequence). There are 14 residues in the CDR3. The CDR3 coding sequence is TGTGCCTGGAGTCGACTAGATAGCTCCTACGAGCAGTACTTC. Its protein product is CAWSRLDSSYEQYF.

As regards this clone: Other DNA sequences from this sample encode an identical CDR3 as well. The chain links TRBV2 to TRBJ2-7; 7 bases agree with TRBD1. V lost 6 bases, J lost 0 bases, and 5 bases stayed unmatched. In germline, CDR1 is SNHLY, CDR2 FYNNEI. This CDR3 has 14 residues. The CDR3 is CASRRQGDSYEQYF. CDR3 DNA: TGTGCCAGCAGAAGGCAGGGGGACTCCTACGAGCAGTACTTC.

The genes are TRBV7-2 and TRBJ1-1; tentatively, D is TRBD1 (6 bases). The CDR3 extends over 15 amino acids. V was clipped by 5 bases and J by 4 bases, with 17 bases between them. CDR1 and CDR2 (germline): SGHTA, FQGNSA. The CDR3 sequence is CASSRAAGGGTEAFF. CDR3 in DNA: TGTGCCAGCAGCCGCGCGGCCGGAGGGGGCACTGAAGCTTTCTTT.

The genes are TRBV6-6 and TRBJ2-2; 7 positions match TRBD1. V lost 7 bases and J lost 5; bases outside the gene matches: 10. Germline CDR1 MNHNY, CDR2 SVGAGI (reference sequence). This CDR3 has 15 residues. The chain's CDR3 is CASTPTGRGTGELFF. CDR3 nucleotides: TGTGCCAGCACCCCAACTGGCAGGGGGACCGGGGAGCTGTTTTTT.

With regard to this clone: Other DNA sequences in this sample translate to the same CDR3. This sequence joins TRBV18 and TRBJ2-7; TRBD2 might be the D (5 bases). Looked up from germline, CDR1 is KGHSH and CDR2 is LQKENI. The germline V and J ends were trimmed by 3 bases and 3 bases, with 9 bases remaining between them. This CDR3 has 13 amino acids. The CDR3 bases are TGTGCCAGCTCACCCGCCGGAGGCTACGAGCAGTACTTC. Protein sequence: CASSPAGGYEQYF.

The genes are TRBV5-1 and TRBJ2-3; 8 bases match TRBD1. The CDR3 consists of 14 residues. From germline, CDR1 is SGHRS and CDR2 YFSETQ. V gave up 4 bases and J gave up 4 bases; unmatched junction bases: 5. The CDR3 DNA follows: TGCGCCAGCAGCCTACAGGGGGACCCAGATACGCAGTATTTT. Protein product: CASSLQGDPDTQYF.

This sequence joins TRBV7-3 and TRBJ2-2, with D possibly matching TRBD1 (5 bases). The CDR3 is made up of 14 amino acids. Trimming pared 8 bases from V and 6 bases from J, leaving 16 bases between. CDR1 SGHTA and CDR2 FQGTGA come from the germline V gene. The CDR3 region is CASRASQGPGELFF. The CDR3 DNA reads TGTGCCAGCCGCGCATCCCAGGGTCCCGGGGAGCTGTTTTTT. The variable domain in full, with the rest retrieved from reference TRBV7-3 and TRBJ2-2, is GAGVSQTPSNKVTEKGKYVELRCDPISGHTALYWYRQSLGQGPEFLIYFQGTGAADDSGLPNDRFFAVRPEGSVSTLKIQRTERGDSAVYLCASRASQGPGELFFGEGSRLTVL.

The chain recombines TRBV6-6 with TRBJ1-5; the D gene is possibly TRBD1 (6 bases). The CDR3 contains 16 residues. Germline CDR1 reads MNHNY; CDR2 reads SVGAGI (reference sequence). Trimming stripped 0 bases from V and 4 bases from J, with 13 bases between. CDR3 region: CASSYSVGTTNQPQHF. Here the CDR3 DNA reads TGTGCCAGCAGTTACTCGGTAGGGACAACAAATCAGCCCCAGCATTTT.

Points on this clone: Distinct nucleotide sequences in the sample also encode this CDR3. The chain links TRBV7-9 to TRBJ2-7, with D hard to call. V dropped 0 bases and J dropped 6 bases, with 6 bases sitting between them. The CDR3 length is 12 residues. Per germline, CDR1 SEHNR and CDR2 FQNEAQ (reference sequence). DNA of the CDR3: TGTGCCAGCAGCTTAGCGCTGGGCGAGCAGTACTTC. This gives the protein CASSLALGEQYF.

The chain carries TRBV29-1 and TRBJ2-1; 7 bases map to TRBD2. CDR3 length equals 15 residues. The germline V gene encodes CDR1 SQVTM and CDR2 ANQGSEA. V was clipped by 3 bases and J by 0 bases; unmatched bases: 5. For the CDR3, the DNA is TGCAGCGTTGATGGCGGGGGTGACTCCTACAATGAGCAGTTCTTC. It specifies CSVDGGGDSYNEQFF.

This sequence joins TRBV19 and TRBJ2-2; D gene uncertain. The CDR3 runs to 16 residues. CDR1 and CDR2 (germline): LNHDA, SQIVND (reference sequence). Trimming removed 3 bases from V and 4 bases from J, with 15 bases in between. CDR3: CASSIFLGSITGELFF. CDR3 in DNA: TGTGCCAGTAGTATTTTCCTGGGTTCGATCACCGGGGAGCTGTTTTTT.

This chain connects TRBV5-4 to TRBJ1-1, with D unclear. V gave up 5 bases and J gave up 1 base, with 9 bases separating them. Germline values: CDR1 SGHNT, CDR2 YYREEE (reference sequence). The CDR3 spans 13 residues. CDR3 DNA sequence: TGTGCCAGCAGGTCGTGGGGGAACACTGAAGCTTTCTTT. Translating gives CASRSWGNTEAFF.

The chain joins TRBV28 to TRBJ1-2; no firm D call. Germline V gene sequence: CDR1 MDHEN, CDR2 SYDVKM. The CDR3 consists of 11 residues. V was clipped by 3 bases and J by 6 bases, with 5 bases between them. As DNA, the CDR3 is TGTGCCAGCAGTTTTTTCCATGGCTACACCTTC. Translated, it gives CASSFFHGYTF.

This clone has only one observation. V usage is TRBV11-2 and J usage is TRBJ2-3; 12 bases line up with TRBD2. The CDR3 extends over 15 amino acids. Germline V lookup: CDR1 SGHAT, CDR2 FQNNGV. V lost 5 bases and J lost 4; bases outside the gene matches: 4. CDR3 sequence reads: CASSPLAGGADTQYF. CDR3 sequence (DNA): TGTGCCAGCAGCCCACTAGCGGGAGGTGCAGATACGCAGTATTTT.

V is TRBV5-1 and J is TRBJ2-1; 15 bases map to TRBD2. The CDR3 extends over 16 amino acids. With 7 bases clipped from V and 4 bases from J, the junction kept 6 bases outside the gene matches. From germline, CDR1 is SGHRS and CDR2 YFSETQ. The CDR3 DNA is TGCGCCAGCGCGCGGACTAGCGGGAGGGGATACAATGAGCAGTTCTTC. Protein product: CASARTSGRGYNEQFF.

The table lists this clone with a count of one. The V and J genes are TRBV4-3 and TRBJ2-3, with D maybe TRBD1 (6 bases). With 0 bases removed from V and 7 bases from J, the gap between germline ends came to 14 bases. The CDR3 runs 15 residues. The germline V gene encodes CDR1 LGHNA and CDR2 YSLEER. The chain's CDR3 is CASSQDSFGDNTQYF. The CDR3, as DNA: TGCGCCAGCAGCCAAGACTCGTTTGGGGACAATACGCAGTATTTT.

This clone has more than one count but fewer than ten. The chain couples TRBV2 to TRBJ2-2; no firm D call. The V gene lost 4 bases and the J gene lost 6 bases, with 9 bases spanning the gap. CDR3 size: 13 residues. Per germline, CDR1 SNHLY and CDR2 FYNNEI. The CDR3 loop is CASSVESPGELFF. CDR3 DNA sequence: TGTGCCAGCAGTGTGGAAAGTCCCGGGGAGCTGTTTTTT.

The chain links TRBV5-1 to TRBJ1-1; tentative D call: TRBD1 (6 bases). V lost 0 bases and J lost 2, with 14 bases in between. The CDR3 length is 16 residues. The germline gives CDR1 SGHRS, CDR2 YFSETQ. The DNA for the CDR3 is TGCGCCAGCAGCTTGGCCGGGGGCGACGCAAACACTGAAGCTTTCTTT. Translated, it gives CASSLAGGDANTEAFF.

On this clone itself: Relative to the germline gene, one junction end is altered; a read error may explain this. The rearrangement links TRBV29-1 to TRBJ2-7; TRBD2 agrees at 15 bases. This CDR3 is 16 amino acids long. Germline loops: CDR1 SQVTM, CDR2 ANQGSEA. CDR3 region: CSVEGLAGGPTYEQYF. DNA of the CDR3: TGCAGCGTCGAAGGACTAGCGGGAGGGCCCACCTACGAGCAGTACTTC.

The sample holds one count of this clone. V gene TRBV4-2 combines with J gene TRBJ1-1, with D possibly matching TRBD1 (5 bases). This CDR3 is 15 amino acids long. Germline values: CDR1 LGHNA, CDR2 YNFKEQ. Deletions cut 1 base from V and 1 base from J, with 10 bases between. The CDR3, as DNA: TGTGCCAGCAGCCAAGTTACAGGACCGAACACTGAAGCTTTCTTT. It is translated as CASSQVTGPNTEAFF.